One sample yielded the 32 T cell receptor beta chains listed below, sequenced in a study of blood T cell repertoires in COVID-19. TCRdb keeps only in-frame clones here, not all; method: immunoSEQ multiplex PCR. The sample has about 350,000 clones; about 87% are singletons. The sequencing input was peripheral blood. The receptors originated from a man aged 25 to 45 with COVID-19, enrolled during active disease.

The chain recombines TRBV7-2 with TRBJ2-7; no reliable D call. This CDR3 comprises 12 residues. V was trimmed by 2 bases and J by 3 bases, leaving 5 bases between them. CDR1 and CDR2 (germline): SGHTA, FQGNSA. The CDR3 DNA reads as TGTGCCAGCAGCTTAATTCTCTACGAGCAGTACTTC. Translation: CASSLILYEQYF.

The genes are TRBV6-2 or TRBV6-3 and TRBJ2-3, with 7 bases matching TRBD1. CDR1 is MNHEY and CDR2 is SVGEGT in the germline V gene. The CDR3 sequence is 19 residues long. After removal of 0 bases from V and 3 bases from J, the junction contained 15 bases not matched to a gene. In DNA form, the CDR3 reads TGTGCCAGCAGTTACTCGACCTCCGTCTTAGGGGGCCGGACAGATACGCAGTATTTT. Its translation is CASSYSTSVLGGRTDTQYF.

The rearrangement joins TRBV7-6 to TRBJ1-5, with D unclear. The germline V gene encodes CDR1 SGHVS and CDR2 FNYEAQ. With 5 bases removed from V and 7 bases from J, the gap between germline ends came to 12 bases. The CDR3 totals 13 residues. Here the CDR3 reads CASSRGTEQPQHF. CDR3 DNA: TGTGCCAGCAGCCGGGGAACGGAGCAGCCCCAGCATTTT.

The chain joins TRBV6-2 or TRBV6-3 to TRBJ2-1, with 9 positions matching TRBD2. The CDR3 loop spans 14 amino acids. Germline V gene sequence: CDR1 MNHEY, CDR2 SVGEGT. The ends lost 6 bases at V and 4 bases at J; junction bases unmatched: 4. DNA for the CDR3: TGTGCCAGCAGCCGACTAGCGGTTTACAATGAGCAGTTCTTC. This sequence encodes CASSRLAVYNEQFF.

This sequence joins TRBV7-9 and TRBJ1-2, with TRBD1 identical over 7 bases. Trimming at V came to 6 bases and at J to 8 bases, leaving 12 bases not matched to a gene. The CDR3 is 14 amino acids. Germline V CDR1 and CDR2: SEHNR, FQNEAQ (reference sequence). The CDR3 sequence is CASSRDSKRYGYTF. As DNA, the CDR3 is TGTGCCAGCAGTCGGGACAGCAAGCGATACGGCTACACCTTC.

J is TRBJ2-3 and V is TRBV24-1, with D possibly being TRBD2 (6 bases). V was trimmed by 4 bases and J by 5 bases, leaving 18 bases between them. From germline, CDR1 is KGHDR and CDR2 SFDVKD. There are 16 residues in the CDR3. CDR3 sequence (DNA): TGTGCCACCAGTGACCGCTTAGCGGAAACGGTAGATACGCAGTATTTT. Its translation: CATSDRLAETVDTQYF.

CDR3 in amino acids: CASSLSPRTSGRLETQYF. The CDR3 nucleotides are TGTGCCAGCAGTTTAAGCCCCCGAACTAGCGGGAGGTTAGAGACCCAGTACTTC. The V call is TRBV27, the J call TRBJ2-5, with 12 bases lining up with TRBD2. The CDR3 length is 18 residues. From germline, CDR1 is MNHEY and CDR2 SMNVEV (reference sequence). V lost 2 bases, J lost 4 bases, and 11 bases stayed unmatched.

The gene calls are TRBV30 and TRBJ1-5, with a possible D match to TRBD1 (5 bases). CDR1 and CDR2 from the germline V gene are GTSNPN and SVGIG (reference sequence). V lost 2 bases to trimming and J lost 0 bases, with 11 bases between them. The CDR3 extends over 15 amino acids. The CDR3 is CAWSLGLDSNQPQHF. The CDR3, as DNA: TGTGCCTGGAGTCTGGGACTCGATAGCAATCAGCCCCAGCATTTT.

The chain combines TRBV7-9 with TRBJ1-1, with TRBD1 as a possible D gene (5 bases). The CDR3 covers 13 residues. CDR1 is SEHNR and CDR2 is FQNEAQ in the germline V gene (reference sequence). The V and J ends lost 10 bases and 6 bases respectively, with 18 bases between them. CDR3 coding DNA: TGTGCCATCCAAATTGGGGGGTGGGCTGAAGCTTTCTTT. Its protein is CAIQIGGWAEAFF.

V is TRBV6-2 or TRBV6-3 and J is TRBJ2-7; 7 bases are a match to TRBD1. V was pared by 4 bases and J by 5 bases, with 8 bases of the junction left unmatched. CDR3 length equals 14 residues. Germline CDR1 and CDR2: MNHEY and SVGEGT. CDR3 loop: CASSWTGRGNEQYF. CDR3 nucleotides: TGTGCCAGCAGTTGGACAGGTCGAGGAAACGAGCAGTACTTC.

CDR3 nucleotide sequence: TGTGCCAGCAGTTCTGGCGGAGGGAAGACTGAAGCTTTCTTT. This translates into CASSSGGGKTEAFF. The chain carries TRBV27 and TRBJ1-1; D is uncertain. The CDR3 runs 14 residues. The V gene's germline CDR1 is MNHEY and CDR2 SMNVEV (reference sequence). V was cut by 4 bases and J by 5 bases, with 14 bases left in between.

The gene calls are TRBV29-1 and TRBJ1-2; D not resolved. Germline assignment: CDR1 SQVTM and CDR2 ANQGSEA. The CDR3 is 13 residues long. V was shortened by 2 bases and J by 6 bases, with 13 bases between the two germline ends. The CDR3 coding sequence is TGCAGCGTTGAACCCCGAAACGGGAATGGCTACACCTTC. Translated: CSVEPRNGNGYTF.

The rearrangement links TRBV28 to TRBJ2-7, with 7 positions matching TRBD2. V dropped 10 bases and J dropped 1; count of bases not matched to a gene: 10. The CDR3 consists of 14 residues. Germline lookup yields CDR1 MDHEN and CDR2 SYDVKM. The CDR3 spells CATWGGSFSYEQYF. The CDR3 DNA sequence: TGTGCCACCTGGGGGGGGTCGTTTTCCTACGAGCAGTACTTC.

V and J are TRBV4-2 and TRBJ1-1, with 8 bases matching TRBD1. V lost 1 base and J lost 1; bases outside the gene matches: 2. The germline V gene has CDR1 LGHNA and CDR2 YNFKEQ. This CDR3 is 15 amino acids long. CDR3 residues: CASSQAGQGNTEAFF. The CDR3 nucleotides read TGTGCCAGCAGCCAAGCCGGACAGGGGAACACTGAAGCTTTCTTT.

This clone was observed a handful of times. The chain has TRBV2 and TRBJ2-2; TRBD1 matches at 7 bases. Trimming cost V 6 bases and J 7 bases; bases outside gene matches: 11. Per germline, CDR1 SNHLY and CDR2 FYNNEI. The CDR3 spans 15 residues. CDR3 nucleotides: TGTGCCAGCAGCTCCACGACAGGGTTCGGCGGGGAGCTGTTTTTT. It codes for CASSSTTGFGGELFF.

This sequence joins TRBV7-9 and TRBJ2-7; no reliable D call. The CDR3 is 14 residues long. Looked up from germline, CDR1 is SEHNR and CDR2 is FQNEAQ (reference sequence). Trimming took off 3 bases at V and 3 bases at J, with 12 bases between the two ends. Here the CDR3 reads CASSLAAQSYEQYF. The CDR3 DNA sequence: TGTGCCAGCAGCTTGGCGGCACAAAGCTACGAGCAGTACTTC. Looking up the rest from reference TRBV7-9 and TRBJ2-7 gives the full variable domain: DTGVSQNPRHKITKRGQNVTFRCDPISEHNRLYWYRQTLGQGPEFLTYFQNEAQLEKSRLLSDRFSAERPKGSFSTLEIQRTEQGDSAMYLCASSLAAQSYEQYFGPGTRLTVT.

The chain employs TRBV18 and TRBJ1-4; the D is unclear. This CDR3 comprises 15 residues. Between the trimmed V and J ends, which lost 3 bases and 0 bases, there was a span of 8 bases. CDR1 is KGHSH, CDR2 LQKENI, per germline. In nucleotides, the CDR3 is TGTGCCAGCTCACCCCTATCGTCAACTAATGAAAAACTGTTTTTT. As protein: CASSPLSSTNEKLFF.

The sample holds one count of this clone. The genes are TRBV24-1 and TRBJ2-1, with 10 nucleotides matching TRBD2. Germline CDR1 and CDR2: KGHDR and SFDVKD. CDR3 length equals 16 residues. Trimming at V came to 3 bases and at J to 3 bases, leaving 4 bases not matched to a gene. The CDR3 is CATSDSLAGDYNEQFF. The CDR3 DNA follows: TGTGCCACCAGTGATAGTCTAGCGGGAGACTACAATGAGCAGTTCTTC.

The chain couples TRBV4-3 to TRBJ1-2, with D hard to call. The V end was cut by 1 base, the J end by 4 bases, with 13 bases between. Per the germline V gene, CDR1 is LGHNA and CDR2 is YSLEER. The CDR3 extends over 15 amino acids. The CDR3 bases are TGCGCCAGCAGCCAAGGCCGGGTGTCAAGCTATGGCTACACCTTC. This translates into CASSQGRVSSYGYTF.

The chain employs TRBV7-8 and TRBJ1-3, with D perhaps matching TRBD1 (6 bases). The V end was cut by 4 bases, the J end by 0 bases, with 13 bases between. CDR3 length equals 16 residues. CDR1 is SGHVS and CDR2 is FQNEAQ in the germline V gene. The CDR3, as DNA: TGTGCCAGCAGCTCTGCGGACAGAGGCTCTGGAAACACCATATATTTT. Its protein product is CASSSADRGSGNTIYF.

This CDR3 is CASSSRLAGAYEQYF. DNA for the CDR3: TGTGCCAGCAGCTCGAGACTAGCGGGAGCCTACGAGCAGTACTTC. The chain uses TRBV7-8 and TRBJ2-7; TRBD2 aligns across 12 bases. CDR3 length equals 15 residues. Looked up from germline, CDR1 is SGHVS and CDR2 is FQNEAQ. V lost 4 bases and J lost 2; bases outside the gene matches: 3. Variable domain in full (rest from reference TRBV7-8 and TRBJ2-7): GAGVSQSPRYKVAKRGQDVALRCDPISGHVSLFWYQQALGQGPEFLTYFQNEAQLDKSGLPSDRFFAERPEGSVSTLKIQRTQQEDSAVYLCASSSRLAGAYEQYFGPGTRLTVT.

The CDR3 DNA sequence: TGTGCCTGGAATCAGTGGGGGCCCGGGGAGCTGTTTTTT. Amino acid sequence: CAWNQWGPGELFF. The chain uses TRBV30 and TRBJ2-2, with D perhaps TRBD1 (6 bases). V lost 4 bases and J lost 6, with 12 bases in between. The germline V gene has CDR1 GTSNPN and CDR2 SVGIG (reference sequence). The CDR3 consists of 13 residues.

This clone occurred once. This chain joins TRBV7-2 and TRBJ1-2; a weak D match, TRBD1 (5 bases). Per germline, CDR1 SGHTA and CDR2 FQGNSA. Trimming stripped 5 bases from V and 4 bases from J, with 11 bases between. CDR3 length: 13 residues. CDR3 in amino acids: CASSEDRFYGYTF. The CDR3 DNA follows: TGTGCCAGCAGCGAAGACAGATTCTATGGCTACACCTTC.

The chain employs TRBV7-2 and TRBJ1-2; D perhaps matches TRBD1 (6 bases). Germline V gives CDR1 SGHTA, CDR2 FQGNSA. This CDR3 has 16 amino acids. The V gene lost 6 bases and the J gene lost 2 bases, with 19 bases spanning the gap. CDR3 region: CASSPVVAGANYGYTF. The CDR3 DNA sequence: TGTGCCAGCAGTCCAGTGGTGGCAGGGGCCAACTATGGCTACACCTTC.

V is TRBV5-5 and J is TRBJ2-7; 9 nucleotides align to TRBD1. The CDR3 has 15 residues. CDR1 and CDR2 (germline): SGHKS, YYEKEE (reference sequence). V was clipped by 4 bases and J by 2 bases; unmatched bases: 7. The CDR3 coding sequence is TGTGCCAGCAGCGTGGGGCGACAGGGGGCCTACGAGCAGTACTTC. As protein: CASSVGRQGAYEQYF.

This clone is a singleton in its sample. The CDR3 protein is CASSLEGSFNYGYTF. The CDR3 DNA follows: TGTGCCAGCAGTTTGGAGGGGTCCTTTAACTATGGCTACACCTTC. The chain recombines TRBV6-6 with TRBJ1-2; weak D call: TRBD1 (5 bases). Per germline, CDR1 MNHNY and CDR2 SVGAGI (reference sequence). The ends were cut back, 4 bases at V and 1 base at J, with 13 bases in the middle. The CDR3 consists of 15 residues.

The chain links TRBV19 to TRBJ2-7; 8 positions match TRBD2. CDR1 is LNHDA, CDR2 SQIVND, per germline (reference sequence). This CDR3 spans 17 amino acids. The V segment lost 4 bases and the J segment 3 bases; nucleotides outside the gene matches: 14. CDR3 nucleotide sequence: TGTGCCAGTAGTAGGCAGGGCGGGAGGACCTCGAGCTACGAGCAGTACTTC. Its translation: CASSRQGGRTSSYEQYF.

The chain joins TRBV7-2 to TRBJ1-1, with D uncertain. CDR1 and CDR2 (germline): SGHTA, FQGNSA. The V end was cut by 2 bases, the J end by 0 bases, with 16 bases between. CDR3 length: 17 residues. The CDR3 bases are TGTGCCAGCAGCTTAAGAGCCGGTCAGCGAATGAACACTGAAGCTTTCTTT. It yields the protein CASSLRAGQRMNTEAFF. The full variable domain, rest sourced from reference TRBV7-2 and TRBJ1-1, is GAGVSQSPSNKVTEKGKDVELRCDPISGHTALYWYRQSLGQGLEFLIYFQGNSAPDKSGLPSDRFSAERTGGSVSTLTIQRTQQEDSAVYLCASSLRAGQRMNTEAFFGQGTRLTVV.

V and J are TRBV7-2 and TRBJ2-5; 8 bases map to TRBD1. Germline loops: CDR1 SGHTA, CDR2 FQGNSA. The CDR3 covers 15 residues. Trimming cost V 5 bases and J 1 base; bases outside gene matches: 6. The CDR3: CASSMRTGTQETQYF. DNA for the CDR3: TGTGCCAGCAGCATGAGGACAGGGACCCAAGAGACCCAGTACTTC.

The chain joins TRBV28 to TRBJ1-2, with 10 bases identical to TRBD1. The CDR3 runs to 15 residues. The germline V gene has CDR1 MDHEN and CDR2 SYDVKM. The V and J ends lost 3 bases and 2 bases, in that order; junction bases with no gene match: 3. The CDR3 DNA follows: TGTGCCAGCAGTTTCTCGGACAGGGGGAACTATGGCTACACCTTC. Residues: CASSFSDRGNYGYTF.

The sample holds a few counts of this clone. J is TRBJ2-2 and V is TRBV4-2; 7 positions agree with TRBD1. Trimming cost V 2 bases and J 3 bases; bases outside gene matches: 3. The CDR3 length is 15 residues. The germline V gene has CDR1 LGHNA and CDR2 YNFKEQ. CDR3 protein: CASSQRTGDTGELFF. CDR3 in DNA: TGTGCCAGCAGCCAAAGGACAGGCGACACCGGGGAGCTGTTTTTT.

V is TRBV12-3 or TRBV12-4 and J is TRBJ1-5; D is possibly TRBD1 (5 bases). The ends were cut back, 6 bases at V and 3 bases at J, with 9 bases in the middle. CDR3 length: 13 residues. The DNA for the CDR3 is TGTGCCAGCAGCCAGGGTTACAATCAGCCCCAGCATTTT. Residues: CASSQGYNQPQHF.